The clone carrying this T cell receptor beta chain has more than one count but fewer than ten. TCRdb's copy holds only in-frame clones and misses some; the assay was immunoSEQ multiplex PCR. The sample has 150,000 to 200,000 clones, under 90% seen once. This entry is derived from a study of blood T cell repertoires in COVID-19. At the level of the study: The United States, Italy and Spain were the sources of the acute and convalescent COVID-19 samples.

Those who participated ranged in age from roughly 18 to 89 years and resided in 20 to 30 US areas. Resolution of symptoms, clearance, or two negative PCRs was present in recovered Cohort 3 donors. V was clipped by 2 bases and J by 3 bases, with 11 bases between them. CDR1 and CDR2 from the germline V gene are SGHNT and YYREEE (reference sequence). The CDR3 covers 14 residues. The V and J genes are TRBV5-4 and TRBJ1-1; D call uncertain. This sequence originates from a man over 45 who had recovered from COVID-19. Sequenced sample: PBMCs or T cells enriched from blood (not recorded which). The CDR3 protein is CASSFITEYTEAFF. The CDR3 region has the DNA TGTGCCAGCAGCTTCATCACAGAATACACTGAAGCTTTCTTT.